Listed below are T cell receptor beta chains from one sample, sequenced in a study of OX40 agonist ivuxolimab in advanced cancers. TCRdb's table, derived via immunoSEQ multiplex PCR, lists solely in-frame clones and lacks some. The data show about 84,000 clones, with approximately 95% seen just once and about 10% held by the top ten. The sample was CD4+ or CD8+ T cells sorted from blood, taken in a trial of the OX40 agonist ivuxolimab. The receptors here all came from an adult with an advanced solid tumor such as melanoma, head and neck, liver or kidney cancer. Both conserved end residues are part of each CDR3. Each record gives: D gene, clone size, V gene, J gene, CDR3 protein, CDR3 DNA. A D gene is named only where the DNA matches it firmly. Expanded clones are given a class, and other clones once, few, many or no size at all.

d_gene: TRBD2
abundance: NA
v_gene: TRBV5-1
j_gene: TRBJ2-1
CDR3aa: CASSSYQSSGRGNEQFF
CDR3nt: TGCGCCAGCAGCTCGTACCAATCTAGCGGGAGGGGCAATGAGCAGTTCTTC

d_gene: NA
abundance: NA
v_gene: TRBV18
j_gene: TRBJ2-1
CDR3aa: CASRVHYNEQFF
CDR3nt: TGTGCCAGCCGAGTTCACTACAATGAGCAGTTCTTC

d_gene: NA
abundance: NA
v_gene: TRBV6-5
j_gene: TRBJ2-5
CDR3aa: CASSYSIQQETQYF
CDR3nt: TGTGCCAGCAGTTACTCGATACAGCAAGAGACCCAGTACTTC

d_gene: TRBD1
abundance: NA
v_gene: TRBV5-6
j_gene: TRBJ1-1
CDR3aa: CASSSGQGWMNTEAFF
CDR3nt: TGTGCCAGCAGCTCGGGACAGGGGTGGATGAACACTGAAGCTTTCTTT

d_gene: NA
abundance: NA
v_gene: TRBV5-1
j_gene: TRBJ1-4
CDR3aa: CASSLLSQPHEKLFF
CDR3nt: TGCGCCAGCAGCTTGTTATCCCAGCCCCATGAAAAACTGTTTTTT

d_gene: TRBD1
abundance: once
v_gene: TRBV18
j_gene: TRBJ1-5
CDR3aa: CASSPSDRGDQPQHF
CDR3nt: TGTGCCAGCTCACCGTCGGACAGGGGGGATCAGCCCCAGCATTTT

d_gene: NA
abundance: NA
v_gene: TRBV9
j_gene: TRBJ2-5
CDR3aa: CASSVVAGETQYF
CDR3nt: TGTGCCAGCAGCGTGGTTGCGGGAGAGACCCAGTACTTC

d_gene: TRBD1
abundance: once
v_gene: TRBV6-5
j_gene: TRBJ1-1
CDR3aa: CASTNRGRHTEAFF
CDR3nt: TGTGCCAGCACAAACAGGGGGAGACACACTGAAGCTTTCTTT

d_gene: TRBD2
abundance: NA
v_gene: TRBV4-1
j_gene: TRBJ2-7
CDR3aa: CASSRREAYEQYF
CDR3nt: TGCGCCAGCAGCCGACGGGAGGCCTACGAGCAGTACTTC

d_gene: NA
abundance: NA
v_gene: TRBV19
j_gene: TRBJ1-1
CDR3aa: CASSRQNTEAFF
CDR3nt: TGTGCCAGTAGTAGACAGAACACTGAAGCTTTCTTT

d_gene: NA
abundance: NA
v_gene: TRBV1
j_gene: TRBJ1-2
CDR3aa: CTSSLLPRTGKIYGYTF
CDR3nt: TGCACCAGCAGCCTGTTACCCCGGACAGGGAAGATCTATGGCTACACCTTC

d_gene: NA
abundance: NA
v_gene: TRBV7-9
j_gene: TRBJ2-1
CDR3aa: CASSPRPGPLSYNEQFF
CDR3nt: TGTGCCAGCAGCCCTCGCCCGGGACCGCTCTCCTACAATGAGCAGTTCTTC

d_gene: NA
abundance: NA
v_gene: TRBV29-1
j_gene: TRBJ1-2
CDR3aa: CSVGTRANYGYTF
CDR3nt: TGCAGCGTCGGTACCAGGGCGAACTATGGCTACACCTTC

d_gene: NA
abundance: NA
v_gene: TRBV5-1
j_gene: TRBJ2-7
CDR3aa: CASSFGGSYEQYF
CDR3nt: TGCGCCAGCAGCTTCGGGGGATCTTACGAGCAGTACTTC

d_gene: NA
abundance: NA
v_gene: TRBV27
j_gene: TRBJ1-1
CDR3aa: CASRSFNTEAFF
CDR3nt: TGTGCCAGCAGGAGTTTTAACACTGAAGCTTTCTTT

d_gene: TRBD1
abundance: once
v_gene: TRBV28
j_gene: TRBJ1-2
CDR3aa: CASSTRTGYGYTF
CDR3nt: TGTGCCAGCAGTACGAGGACAGGCTATGGCTACACCTTC

d_gene: TRBD2
abundance: NA
v_gene: TRBV5-6
j_gene: TRBJ2-3
CDR3aa: CASSYRTSSTDTQYF
CDR3nt: TGTGCCAGCAGCTATCGGACTAGTAGCACAGATACGCAGTATTTT

d_gene: TRBD2
abundance: NA
v_gene: TRBV30
j_gene: TRBJ2-1
CDR3aa: CAWSVASGKNEQFF
CDR3nt: TGTGCCTGGAGTGTGGCTAGCGGGAAAAATGAGCAGTTCTTC

d_gene: TRBD2
abundance: NA
v_gene: TRBV7-2
j_gene: TRBJ2-5
CDR3aa: CASSLAGGGQETQYF
CDR3nt: TGTGCCAGCAGCCTAGCGGGAGGGGGTCAAGAGACCCAGTACTTC

d_gene: NA
abundance: NA
v_gene: TRBV9
j_gene: TRBJ2-7
CDR3aa: CASSVGGVNYEQYF
CDR3nt: TGTGCCAGCAGCGTAGGCGGGGTAAACTACGAGCAGTACTTC

d_gene: NA
abundance: NA
v_gene: TRBV5-1
j_gene: TRBJ1-6
CDR3aa: CASSLGGVGDSPLHF
CDR3nt: TGCGCCAGCAGCTTGGGAGGGGTCGGCGATTCACCCCTCCACTTT

d_gene: NA
abundance: NA
v_gene: TRBV7-9
j_gene: TRBJ1-1
CDR3aa: CASSLPGVTEAFF
CDR3nt: TGTGCCAGCAGCTTACCAGGGGTCACTGAAGCTTTCTTT

d_gene: NA
abundance: NA
v_gene: TRBV6-5
j_gene: TRBJ2-2
CDR3aa: CASSYSIRGTGELFF
CDR3nt: TGTGCCAGCAGTTACTCGATCCGGGGCACCGGGGAGCTGTTTTTT

d_gene: TRBD1
abundance: NA
v_gene: TRBV7-9
j_gene: TRBJ2-3
CDR3aa: CASRHRDRGTDTQYF
CDR3nt: TGTGCCAGCAGGCACCGGGACAGGGGAACAGATACGCAGTATTTT

d_gene: TRBD1
abundance: NA
v_gene: TRBV14
j_gene: TRBJ2-1
CDR3aa: CASSQDYRGHEQFF
CDR3nt: TGTGCCAGCAGCCAGGATTACAGGGGCCATGAGCAGTTCTTC

d_gene: NA
abundance: few
v_gene: TRBV9
j_gene: TRBJ1-4
CDR3aa: CASSVEGQEEKLFF
CDR3nt: TGTGCCAGCAGCGTAGAGGGACAAGAGGAAAAACTGTTTTTT

d_gene: NA
abundance: NA
v_gene: TRBV9
j_gene: TRBJ2-5
CDR3aa: CASSVGGRAQETQYF
CDR3nt: TGTGCCAGCAGCGTAGGAGGTCGGGCGCAAGAGACCCAGTACTTC

d_gene: NA
abundance: once
v_gene: TRBV7-3
j_gene: TRBJ2-1
CDR3aa: CASSLADTLYNEQFF
CDR3nt: TGTGCCAGCAGCTTAGCTGACACCCTCTACAATGAGCAGTTCTTC

d_gene: NA
abundance: once
v_gene: TRBV29-1
j_gene: TRBJ2-1
CDR3aa: CSVEDGRLYNEQFF
CDR3nt: TGCAGCGTTGAAGACGGACGGTTATACAATGAGCAGTTCTTC

d_gene: TRBD1
abundance: NA
v_gene: TRBV5-8
j_gene: TRBJ2-7
CDR3aa: CASSQQGVLPEQYF
CDR3nt: TGTGCCAGCAGCCAGCAGGGGGTCCTCCCCGAGCAGTACTTC

d_gene: NA
abundance: once
v_gene: TRBV7-9
j_gene: TRBJ2-7
CDR3aa: CASSLAQPHEQYF
CDR3nt: TGTGCCAGCAGCTTAGCGCAGCCGCACGAGCAGTACTTC

d_gene: NA
abundance: NA
v_gene: TRBV5-1
j_gene: TRBJ1-5
CDR3aa: CASSFKTRQYNQPQHF
CDR3nt: TGCGCCAGCAGCTTTAAAACACGGCAGTACAATCAGCCCCAGCATTTT

d_gene: NA
abundance: NA
v_gene: TRBV5-4
j_gene: TRBJ2-7
CDR3aa: CASSPGWGAQEQYF
CDR3nt: TGTGCCAGCAGCCCGGGGTGGGGGGCTCAAGAGCAGTACTTC

d_gene: TRBD1
abundance: medium-sized
v_gene: TRBV7-2
j_gene: TRBJ1-1
CDR3aa: CASSPDRGLTANTEAFF
CDR3nt: TGTGCCAGCAGCCCGGACAGGGGGCTGACGGCGAACACTGAAGCTTTCTTT

d_gene: NA
abundance: NA
v_gene: TRBV6-1
j_gene: TRBJ1-1
CDR3aa: CASRSSPLNTEAFF
CDR3nt: TGTGCCAGCAGGTCTTCTCCTTTAAACACTGAAGCTTTCTTT

d_gene: NA
abundance: once
v_gene: TRBV4-3
j_gene: TRBJ2-5
CDR3aa: CASSQEIPGQHFQETQYF
CDR3nt: TGCGCCAGCAGCCAAGAAATTCCAGGACAGCACTTCCAAGAGACCCAGTACTTC

d_gene: TRBD2
abundance: once
v_gene: TRBV4-2
j_gene: TRBJ2-1
CDR3aa: CASSQAASGISYNEQFF
CDR3nt: TGTGCCAGCAGCCAAGCGGCTAGCGGGATTTCATACAATGAGCAGTTCTTC

d_gene: NA
abundance: NA
v_gene: TRBV19
j_gene: TRBJ1-1
CDR3aa: CASTGGLTEAFF
CDR3nt: TGTGCCAGTACTGGGGGGTTAACTGAAGCTTTCTTT

d_gene: NA
abundance: NA
v_gene: TRBV19
j_gene: TRBJ1-1
CDR3aa: CASSTPGYTEAFF
CDR3nt: TGTGCCAGTAGTACACCAGGGTACACTGAAGCTTTCTTT

d_gene: TRBD2
abundance: NA
v_gene: TRBV7-8
j_gene: TRBJ2-7
CDR3aa: CASSPNPGLSHAHEQYF
CDR3nt: TGTGCCAGCAGCCCTAACCCGGGACTATCTCATGCCCACGAGCAGTACTTC

d_gene: TRBD1
abundance: NA
v_gene: TRBV4-3
j_gene: TRBJ2-7
CDR3aa: CASSHGQGNYEQYF
CDR3nt: TGCGCCAGCAGCCACGGACAGGGAAACTACGAGCAGTACTTC

d_gene: TRBD1
abundance: NA
v_gene: TRBV2
j_gene: TRBJ1-5
CDR3aa: CASWLGTGIYNQPQHF
CDR3nt: TGTGCCAGCTGGCTCGGGACAGGGATCTACAATCAGCCCCAGCATTTT

d_gene: NA
abundance: NA
v_gene: TRBV6-5
j_gene: TRBJ2-7
CDR3aa: CATTLGSYEQYF
CDR3nt: TGTGCCACTACCCTGGGGAGTTACGAGCAGTACTTC

d_gene: NA
abundance: NA
v_gene: TRBV2
j_gene: TRBJ2-2
CDR3aa: CASSEVKLAGELFF
CDR3nt: TGTGCCAGCAGTGAAGTTAAGTTAGCCGGGGAGCTGTTTTTT

d_gene: TRBD2
abundance: NA
v_gene: TRBV5-6
j_gene: TRBJ2-1
CDR3aa: CASSLATSGRNEQFF
CDR3nt: TGTGCCAGCAGCTTGGCCACTAGCGGGAGGAATGAGCAGTTCTTC

d_gene: NA
abundance: NA
v_gene: TRBV30
j_gene: TRBJ2-3
CDR3aa: CAWTAGTAFTDTQYF
CDR3nt: TGTGCCTGGACGGCGGGAACAGCCTTCACAGATACGCAGTATTTT

d_gene: TRBD1
abundance: NA
v_gene: TRBV7-9
j_gene: TRBJ2-4
CDR3aa: CASSFEYVGQGAKNIQYF
CDR3nt: TGTGCCAGCAGCTTCGAGTACGTGGGACAGGGGGCCAAAAACATTCAGTACTTC

d_gene: TRBD1
abundance: once
v_gene: TRBV13
j_gene: TRBJ2-7
CDR3aa: CASSRLRQGNTYEQYF
CDR3nt: TGTGCCAGCAGCCGCCTCCGACAGGGTAACACCTACGAGCAGTACTTC

d_gene: NA
abundance: NA
v_gene: TRBV9
j_gene: TRBJ1-5
CDR3aa: CASSVSDFSQPQHF
CDR3nt: TGTGCCAGCAGCGTATCCGACTTTTCCCAGCCCCAGCATTTT

d_gene: NA
abundance: NA
v_gene: TRBV7-9
j_gene: TRBJ2-7
CDR3aa: CASSWQGAYEQYF
CDR3nt: TGTGCCAGCAGCTGGCAAGGAGCCTACGAGCAGTACTTC

d_gene: TRBD2
abundance: NA
v_gene: TRBV7-9
j_gene: TRBJ2-1
CDR3aa: CASSPRTSSYNEQFF
CDR3nt: TGTGCCAGCAGCCCTAGGACTAGCTCCTACAATGAGCAGTTCTTC

d_gene: NA
abundance: NA
v_gene: TRBV27
j_gene: TRBJ2-2
CDR3aa: CASSFRVANTGELFF
CDR3nt: TGTGCCAGCAGTTTCAGGGTGGCGAACACCGGGGAGCTGTTTTTT

d_gene: TRBD1
abundance: NA
v_gene: TRBV7-9
j_gene: TRBJ1-3
CDR3aa: CASSLGQGGGNTIYF
CDR3nt: TGTGCCAGCAGCTTAGGACAGGGAGGTGGAAACACCATATATTTT

d_gene: TRBD2
abundance: once
v_gene: TRBV28
j_gene: TRBJ2-5
CDR3aa: CASSKRGGRETQYF
CDR3nt: TGTGCCAGCAGCAAACGCGGGGGTCGAGAGACCCAGTACTTC

d_gene: NA
abundance: NA
v_gene: TRBV4-3
j_gene: TRBJ1-2
CDR3aa: CASSLRSNNYGYTF
CDR3nt: TGCGCCAGCAGCCTCCGATCCAATAACTATGGCTACACCTTC

d_gene: NA
abundance: few
v_gene: TRBV30
j_gene: TRBJ1-1
CDR3aa: CAWTSGGGPEAFF
CDR3nt: TGTGCCTGGACTTCGGGGGGTGGCCCTGAAGCTTTCTTT

d_gene: NA
abundance: NA
v_gene: TRBV15
j_gene: TRBJ2-1
CDR3aa: CATSWGLDNEQFF
CDR3nt: TGTGCCACCAGCTGGGGACTTGACAATGAGCAGTTCTTC

d_gene: NA
abundance: NA
v_gene: TRBV28
j_gene: TRBJ2-7
CDR3aa: CASSHPTLYSYEQYF
CDR3nt: TGTGCCAGCAGCCATCCGACCCTCTACTCCTACGAGCAGTACTTC